The present T cell receptor beta chain was sequenced within a study of regulatory T cells in long-lasting Graves disease (dated by TCRdb to about 2021). Regarding the study in general: Persistent Graves' disease meant more than 5 years of antithyroid drug treatment with TSH receptor autoantibodies that stayed positive. This study used TCR sequencing and RNA sequencing of peripheral blood to compare persistent Graves' disease patients against newly diagnosed Graves' disease patients. The study took place in China and was registered as a clinical trial. A total of some 35 samples underwent TCR sequencing, from some 13 patients with persistent Graves' disease and 20 patients with newly diagnosed Graves' disease. On average, persistent Graves' disease patients in the clinical cohort had been on antithyroid drugs for around 9.5 years.

Library generation was performed with multiplex PCR. Sequenced on an Illumina HiSeq 4000. To build TCR beta libraries, CDR3 regions were amplified by Arm-PCR using iRepertoire HTBI primers. Gel purification was performed on PCR products prior to sequencing. As for the authors' bioinformatics: Gene usage analysis of CDR3 amino acid clonotypes used the 60 to 80 TRBV and about 13 TRBJ segments found across samples. Filtered high-quality paired reads were merged into contigs using COPE and FqMerger. BLAST was used to align contigs to the IMGT TRBV, TRBD and TRBJ reference genes, and CDR3 was defined following IMGT. Any clonotype with a frequency above 0.1% was counted as a highly expanded clone. Repertoire diversity was measured by Shannon entropy, and V-J evenness by the Gini coefficient. A clonotype was considered public if more than one individual shared it. The public reads were quality trimmed at Q25 with fastp and then assembled into clones with MiXCR by TCRdb, keeping productive beta chains. Rows with one shared CDR3 protein collapse into an entry with the most common genes and DNA. None of the V and J calls come from the authors' own analysis; TCRdb made them. This sample has over 250,000 distinct CDR3 sequences in its table, and 22% of those were observed once. The top ten hold 45% to 70% of the sample.

About this clonotype itself: Its antigen has not been determined. No per-base quality is available; no much larger clone lies one base away.

The germline V gene specifies MNHEY as CDR1 and SVGAGI as CDR2. Inclusive of the bounding cysteine and phenylalanine, the CDR3 is 14 residues long. Of all the DNA, just the CDR3 is kept, 42 bases in frame from base 1. Trimming costs V 0 bases and J 2 bases, and their ends lie 8 bases apart. Beyond this particular receptor, the publication reports: Peripheral blood alone was examined, since thyroid tissue, which constituted the primary lesion, could not be accessed. Lower TCR Shannon entropy and fewer highly expanded clones were observed in persistent Graves' disease patients than in newly diagnosed patients, which suggested clonal expansion. Preferential use of TRBV28, TRBJ1-2 and TRBJ2-5 was observed in persistent disease, whereas TRBV20-1 and TRBJ2-1 were favored in newly diagnosed disease. Only the TCR beta chain was sequenced and analyzed. A larger number of public clonotypes was shared among persistent patients (fewer than 3,000) than among newly diagnosed patients (roughly 980). The authors noted that the small sample size was a limitation that may lower accuracy.

Reading the label with the study, this specimen's time point is: persistent/refractory GD, antithyroid drugs over 5 years with positive TRAb. For both TCR sequencing and RNA sequencing, RNA was extracted from PBMCs in TRIzol. The diagnosis of Graves' disease followed American Thyroid Association guidelines. Recruitment of patients was carried out at an endocrinology department in Xi'an, China. Each patient gave approximately 8.8 milliliters of peripheral blood, collected in an EDTA anticoagulant tube. Ficoll Paque Plus density gradient separation was used to isolate PBMCs, and no further T cell sorting was done. An Agilent 2100 Bioanalyzer and agarose gel were used to assess RNA quality, and a NanoDrop 2000 was used to measure RNA concentration.

Sequencing was performed on peripheral blood mononuclear cells (PBMCs), taken when the disease was refractory, from a patient treated with antithyroid drugs. This clonotype was obtained from a female donor with Graves disease. This chain joins TRBV6-5 to TRBJ2-7, with no D gene named confidently. The DNA sequence reads TGTGCCAGCAGTTACTCCCAAACGACCTACGAGCAGTACTTC. Its amino acids are CASSYSQTTYEQYF.